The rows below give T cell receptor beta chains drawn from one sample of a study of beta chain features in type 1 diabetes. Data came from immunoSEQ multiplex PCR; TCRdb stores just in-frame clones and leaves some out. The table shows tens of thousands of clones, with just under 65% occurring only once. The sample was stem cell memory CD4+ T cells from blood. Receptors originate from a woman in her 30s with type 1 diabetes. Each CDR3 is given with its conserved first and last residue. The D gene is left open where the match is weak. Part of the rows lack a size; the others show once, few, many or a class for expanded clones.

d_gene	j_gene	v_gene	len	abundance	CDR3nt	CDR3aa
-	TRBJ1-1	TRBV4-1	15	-	TGCGCCAGCAGCCAAAGTAGTAGTTTGAACACTGAAGCTTTCTTT	CASSQSSSLNTEAFF
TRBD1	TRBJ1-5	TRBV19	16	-	TGTGCCAGTAGGAGCACCGGGACAGGCCGCAATCAGCCCCAGCATTTT	CASRSTGTGRNQPQHF
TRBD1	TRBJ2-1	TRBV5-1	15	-	TGCGCCAGCAGCTTCGACAGGGGCACAATCCCTGAGCAGTTCTTC	CASSFDRGTIPEQFF
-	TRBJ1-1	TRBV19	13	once	TGTGCCAGTAGGGATACGGGTGGGACTGAAGCTTTCTTT	CASRDTGGTEAFF
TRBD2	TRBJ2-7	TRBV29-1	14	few	TGCAGCGTGGGGACTAGCGGGAGGTACGACGAGCAGTACTTC	CSVGTSGRYDEQYF
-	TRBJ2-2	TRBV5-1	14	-	TGCGCCAGCAGCTTGCCAGATGACACCGGGGAGCTGTTTTTT	CASSLPDDTGELFF
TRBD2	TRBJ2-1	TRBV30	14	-	TGTGCCCAAGACCTAGCGGGAGGTTACAATGAGCAGTTCTTC	CAQDLAGGYNEQFF
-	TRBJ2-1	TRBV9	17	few	TGTGCCAGCAGCGTAGTACCCACCCCTAGCGCCAACAATGAGCAGTTCTTC	CASSVVPTPSANNEQFF
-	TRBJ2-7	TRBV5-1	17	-	TGCGCCAGCAGCTTAAGATCAGCAAACGGGGAAGCCTACGAGCAGTACTTC	CASSLRSANGEAYEQYF
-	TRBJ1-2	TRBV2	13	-	TGTGCCAGCAGCCCCCAGGGTCGAGATGGCTACACCTTC	CASSPQGRDGYTF
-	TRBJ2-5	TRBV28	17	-	TGTGCCAGCAGTTTAAGGGGGGGGGCAGGGCGGCAAGAGACCCAGTACTTC	CASSLRGGAGRQETQYF
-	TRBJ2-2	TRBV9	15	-	TGTGCCAGCAGCGCCATGACTGGGAACACCGGGGAGCTGTTTTTT	CASSAMTGNTGELFF
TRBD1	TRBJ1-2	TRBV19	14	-	TGTGCCACTAGGGGGACAGCTACTTTCTATGGCTACACCTTC	CATRGTATFYGYTF